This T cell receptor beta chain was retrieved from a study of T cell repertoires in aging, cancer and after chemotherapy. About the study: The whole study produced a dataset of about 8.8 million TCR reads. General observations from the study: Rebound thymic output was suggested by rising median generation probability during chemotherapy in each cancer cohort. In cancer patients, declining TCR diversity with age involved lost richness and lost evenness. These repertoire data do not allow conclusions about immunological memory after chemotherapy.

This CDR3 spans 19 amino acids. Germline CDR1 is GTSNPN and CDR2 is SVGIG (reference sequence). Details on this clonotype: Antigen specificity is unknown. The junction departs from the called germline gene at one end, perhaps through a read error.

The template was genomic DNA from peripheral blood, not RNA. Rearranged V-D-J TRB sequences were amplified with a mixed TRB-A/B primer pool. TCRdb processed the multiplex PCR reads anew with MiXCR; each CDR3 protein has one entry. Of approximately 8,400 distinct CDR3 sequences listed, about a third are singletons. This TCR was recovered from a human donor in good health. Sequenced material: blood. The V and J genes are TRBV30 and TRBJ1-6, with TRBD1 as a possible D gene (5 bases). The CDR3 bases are TGTGCCCTGCCTCCTACTTCGGGGGACCATTACAACTATGATTCACCCCTCCACTTT. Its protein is CALPPTSGDHYNYDSPLHF.